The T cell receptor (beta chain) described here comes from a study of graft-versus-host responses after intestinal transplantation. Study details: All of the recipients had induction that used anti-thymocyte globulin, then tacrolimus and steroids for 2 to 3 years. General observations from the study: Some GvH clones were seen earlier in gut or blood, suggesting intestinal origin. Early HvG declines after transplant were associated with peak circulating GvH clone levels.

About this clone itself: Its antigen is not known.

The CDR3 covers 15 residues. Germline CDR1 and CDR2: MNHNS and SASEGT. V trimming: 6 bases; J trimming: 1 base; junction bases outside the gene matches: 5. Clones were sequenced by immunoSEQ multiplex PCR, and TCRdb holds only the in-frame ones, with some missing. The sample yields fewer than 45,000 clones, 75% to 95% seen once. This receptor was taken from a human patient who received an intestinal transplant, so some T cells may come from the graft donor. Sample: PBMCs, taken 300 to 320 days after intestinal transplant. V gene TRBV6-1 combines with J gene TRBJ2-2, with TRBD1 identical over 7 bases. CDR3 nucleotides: TGTGCCAGCAGCCTCTCAGGGGGGAACACCGGGGAGCTGTTTTTT. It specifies CASSLSGGNTGELFF.